This entry lists 28 T cell receptor beta chains sequenced from one sample in a study of control samples from healthy donors and cancer patients. Profiled with immunoSEQ multiplex PCR; TCRdb holds only in-frame clones, not every one. Seen here are approximately 100,000 clones, approximately 86% observed once, and the top ten hold 14%. Sequencing was carried out using blood. Receptors were obtained from a man in his thirties or forties in good health.

This chain joins TRBV7-2 and TRBJ1-3, with TRBD1 identical over 7 bases. The V gene end was trimmed by 1 base and the J gene end by 3 bases; junction bases not matched to a gene: 12. The V gene's germline CDR1 is SGHTA and CDR2 FQGNSA. CDR3 length: 18 amino acids. Here the CDR3 DNA reads TGTGCCAGCAGCTTAGTGGGAGGGGGCCCCGGCGGTGGAAACACCATATATTTT. Protein product: CASSLVGGGPGGGNTIYF.

V usage is TRBV30 and J usage is TRBJ2-2; 10 bases line up with TRBD1. J was trimmed by 6 bases and V by 1 base; bases with no gene match: 8. CDR1 and CDR2 from the germline V gene are GTSNPN and SVGIG (reference sequence). CDR3 size: 16 residues. CDR3 residues: CAWSAIGTGAAGELFF. CDR3 nucleotide sequence: TGTGCCTGGAGTGCTATCGGGACAGGGGCCGCCGGGGAGCTGTTTTTT.

The CDR3 coding sequence is TGTGCCAGCAGCGACTATCAGAGCACAGATACGCAGTATTTT. It is translated as CASSDYQSTDTQYF. The chain is built from TRBV7-2 and TRBJ2-3; maybe TRBD2 (5 bases). CDR1 is SGHTA, CDR2 FQGNSA, per germline. V was shortened by 5 bases and J by 0 bases, with 9 bases between the two germline ends. The CDR3 is made up of 14 amino acids.

This sequence joins TRBV27 and TRBJ1-4; a weak D match, TRBD1 (6 bases). The CDR3 is 16 amino acids. Germline CDR1 MNHEY, CDR2 SMNVEV (reference sequence). The ends were cut back, 4 bases at V and 1 base at J, with 13 bases in the middle. DNA of the CDR3: TGTGCCAGCAGTTCAGGCGGGGGGCAAACTAATGAAAAACTGTTTTTT. Its translation: CASSSGGGQTNEKLFF.

The V call is TRBV7-2, the J call TRBJ2-1; possibly TRBD1 for D (5 bases). Germline CDR1 and CDR2: SGHTA and FQGNSA. The CDR3 spans 18 residues. Deletions cut 1 base from V and 0 bases from J, with 16 bases between. CDR3 DNA sequence: TGTGCCAGCAGCTTAGTCTATTCTGCAGGGATCTCCTACAATGAGCAGTTCTTC. As protein: CASSLVYSAGISYNEQFF.

The chain is built from TRBV28 and TRBJ2-1; 8 nucleotides match TRBD2. CDR3 length: 15 amino acids. Germline values: CDR1 MDHEN, CDR2 SYDVKM. V was clipped by 4 bases and J by 6 bases; unmatched bases: 8. The CDR3 DNA reads TGTGCCAGCAGTTGGGGTAGCGGGACCCTCAATGAGCAGTTCTTC. This sequence encodes CASSWGSGTLNEQFF.

V and J are TRBV6-6 and TRBJ2-5; a possible D gene is TRBD1 (5 bases). Trimming cost V 6 bases and J 2 bases, with 22 bases left between them. The CDR3 is 17 residues long. Germline V gives CDR1 MNHNY, CDR2 SVGAGI (reference sequence). The CDR3 DNA reads as TGTGCCAGCAGGCGAACTTATGACAGCAACTCGCAAGAGACCCAGTACTTC. As protein: CASRRTYDSNSQETQYF.

The V gene is TRBV15, the J gene TRBJ2-4; D is tentatively TRBD1 or TRBD2 (6 bases each). Germline loops: CDR1 LNHNV, CDR2 YYDKDF (reference sequence). The V end lost 4 bases, the J end lost 6 bases, and 16 bases lay between the germline ends. The CDR3 consists of 15 residues. The CDR3 loop reads CATSTPSGAVNIQYF. CDR3 bases: TGTGCCACCAGCACCCCTTCGGGGGCAGTAAACATTCAGTACTTC. Full variable domain (rest looked up from reference TRBV15 and TRBJ2-4): DAMVIQNPRYQVTQFGKPVTLSCSQTLNHNVMYWYQQKSSQAPKLLFHYYDKDFNNEADTPDNFQSRRPNTSFCFLDIRSPGLGDTAMYLCATSTPSGAVNIQYFGAGTRLSVL.

This clone was seen a handful of times. This chain's CDR3 is CASSSDYGYTF. For the CDR3, the DNA is TGTGCCAGCAGTTCGGATTACGGCTACACCTTC. The gene calls are TRBV28 and TRBJ1-2; D remains unclear. V shed 4 bases and J shed 8 bases, with 8 bases lying between them. Germline CDR1 is MDHEN and CDR2 is SYDVKM. This CDR3 spans 11 amino acids.

The gene calls are TRBV18 and TRBJ2-5; D may be TRBD1 (5 bases). The CDR3 consists of 13 residues. The V gene's germline CDR1 is KGHSH and CDR2 LQKENI. V was pared by 6 bases and J by 5 bases, with 13 bases between. The CDR3 DNA reads TGTGCCAGCTCGGCAGGGTTGCGGGAGACCCAGTACTTC. Encoded protein: CASSAGLRETQYF.

The chain is built from TRBV11-3 and TRBJ2-7, with 7 bases identical to TRBD2. The ends lost 3 bases at V and 5 bases at J; junction bases unmatched: 16. The CDR3 is 17 residues long. CDR1 and CDR2 (germline): SGHNT, YENEEA. The CDR3 sequence: CASSFRSAGPGRDEQYF. In DNA, the CDR3 is TGTGCCAGCAGCTTTCGGAGTGCGGGACCAGGGAGGGACGAGCAGTACTTC.

The chain uses TRBV5-6 and TRBJ2-7, with D perhaps TRBD1 (6 bases). Germline V lookup: CDR1 SGHDT, CDR2 YYEEEE. The CDR3 has 12 residues. The germline V and J ends were trimmed by 4 bases and 6 bases, with 11 bases remaining between them. DNA for the CDR3: TGTGCCAGCAGCCCCGGGACACCCGAGCAGTACTTC. Translating it yields CASSPGTPEQYF.

V is TRBV6-4 and J is TRBJ2-1; the D gene is possibly TRBD1 (6 bases). The CDR3 loop spans 14 amino acids. CDR1 and CDR2 from the germline V gene are MRHNA and SNTAGT. The V end was cut by 1 base, the J end by 9 bases, with 13 bases between. The CDR3 nucleotides read TGTGCCAGCAGTGACTTGGGGGCGTCGGGTGAGCAGTTCTTC. This translates into CASSDLGASGEQFF.

The chain couples TRBV5-1 to TRBJ2-2, with 13 bases aligning to TRBD2. Germline V gives CDR1 SGHRS, CDR2 YFSETQ. Germline trimming cut 3 bases from V and 0 bases from J; bases unmatched to any gene: 2. This CDR3 is built from 17 residues. The CDR3 is CASSWTSGSPNTGELFF. CDR3 bases: TGCGCCAGCAGCTGGACTAGCGGGAGTCCGAACACCGGGGAGCTGTTTTTT. Full variable domain (outside the CDR3, taken from reference TRBV5-1 and TRBJ2-2): KAGVTQTPRYLIKTRGQQVTLSCSPISGHRSVSWYQQTPGQGLQFLFEYFSETQRNKGNFPGRFSGRQFSNSRSEMNVSTLELGDSALYLCASSWTSGSPNTGELFFGEGSRLTVL.

The V call is TRBV12-3 or TRBV12-4, the J call TRBJ1-2; D is perhaps TRBD1 (5 bases). V was trimmed by 6 bases and J by 1 base, leaving 6 bases between them. The CDR3 totals 12 residues. The CDR3 here is CASSDSNYGYTF. CDR3 nucleotide sequence: TGTGCCAGCAGCGACAGTAACTATGGCTACACCTTC.

The chain is built from TRBV5-1 and TRBJ1-3; D not certain. The CDR3 runs to 13 residues. Germline V lookup: CDR1 SGHRS, CDR2 YFSETQ. With 0 bases removed from V and 3 bases from J, the gap between germline ends came to 4 bases. The CDR3 sequence: CASSLGSGNTIYF. The CDR3 nucleotides read TGCGCCAGCAGCTTGGGCAGTGGAAACACCATATATTTT.

For this clone: The sample has other DNA sequences that encode this CDR3 too. V usage is TRBV7-9 and J usage is TRBJ2-2; D is possibly TRBD1 (6 bases). Germline V gene sequence: CDR1 SEHNR, CDR2 FQNEAQ (reference sequence). This CDR3 region has 14 residues. V was cut by 3 bases and J by 1 base, with 6 bases left in between. Written as DNA, the CDR3 is TGTGCCAGCAGCTTGACAGGGAACACCGGGGAGCTGTTTTTT. It specifies CASSLTGNTGELFF. The full variable domain, in which reference TRBV7-9 and TRBJ2-2 provide the parts outside the CDR3, is DTGVSQNPRHKITKRGQNVTFRCDPISEHNRLYWYRQTLGQGPEFLTYFQNEAQLEKSRLLSDRFSAERPKGSFSTLEIQRTEQGDSAMYLCASSLTGNTGELFFGEGSRLTVL.

The V call is TRBV20-1, the J call TRBJ1-2, with D hard to call. Germline CDR1 is DFQATT and CDR2 is SNEGSKA (reference sequence). The V and J ends lost 5 bases and 6 bases respectively, with 10 bases between them. CDR3 length: 11 residues. The CDR3 nucleotides read TGCAGTGCTCGGGTGGAGCATGGCTACACCTTC. Amino acid sequence: CSARVEHGYTF.

V gene TRBV4-1 combines with J gene TRBJ2-2, with D perhaps being TRBD1 or TRBD2 (5 bases each). The CDR3 runs to 12 residues. From germline, CDR1 is MGHRA and CDR2 YSYEKL. Trimming stripped 11 bases from V and 2 bases from J, with 9 bases between. CDR3 amino acids: CAAGDNTGELFF. DNA of the CDR3: TGCGCCGCCGGGGACAACACCGGGGAGCTGTTTTTT.

This clone has just a few counts. V gene TRBV25-1 combines with J gene TRBJ1-2, with D uncertain. This CDR3 spans 11 amino acids. V was clipped by 10 bases and J by 8 bases, with 14 bases between them. Germline V CDR1 and CDR2: MGHDK, SYGVNS. CDR3 region: CATSSGVGYTF. CDR3 DNA sequence: TGTGCCACCTCCTCTGGCGTAGGCTACACCTTC.

This clone has a handful of counts. V is TRBV27 and J is TRBJ2-7; 9 nucleotides agree with TRBD1. The V gene end was trimmed by 10 bases and the J gene end by 2 bases; junction bases not matched to a gene: 12. The CDR3 covers 15 residues. Per the germline V gene, CDR1 is MNHEY and CDR2 is SMNVEV (reference sequence). The CDR3 DNA sequence: TGTGCCACCTCAGCCTTGGGGACAGGGACCTACGAGCAGTACTTC. It translates to CATSALGTGTYEQYF.

This clone was seen more than once but under ten times. The rearrangement uses TRBV5-1 and TRBJ2-2; D perhaps matches TRBD2 (6 bases). CDR1 and CDR2 from the germline V gene are SGHRS and YFSETQ. This CDR3 contains 16 residues. With 4 bases removed from V and 2 bases from J, the gap between germline ends came to 15 bases. CDR3 bases: TGCGCCAGCAGCCGCGAGGGAGGTTATAACACCGGGGAGCTGTTTTTT. This translates into CASSREGGYNTGELFF. Full variable domain (remainder filled in from reference TRBV5-1 and TRBJ2-2): KAGVTQTPRYLIKTRGQQVTLSCSPISGHRSVSWYQQTPGQGLQFLFEYFSETQRNKGNFPGRFSGRQFSNSRSEMNVSTLELGDSALYLCASSREGGYNTGELFFGEGSRLTVL.

This clone was observed a few times. The chain employs TRBV19 and TRBJ1-5; 8 bases agree with TRBD1. With 7 bases clipped from V and 7 bases from J, the junction kept 9 bases outside the gene matches. Germline CDR1 is LNHDA and CDR2 is SQIVND (reference sequence). This CDR3 region has 14 residues. The CDR3 DNA reads TGTGCCAGTATCCCTGGACAGGGCGGACAGCCCCAGCATTTT. It is translated as CASIPGQGGQPQHF.

The V call is TRBV9, the J call TRBJ2-3; TRBD2 agrees at 8 bases. The V gene end was trimmed by 4 bases and the J gene end by 7 bases; junction bases not matched to a gene: 14. This CDR3 is 16 amino acids long. CDR1 is SGDLS and CDR2 is YYNGEE in the germline V gene. CDR3 DNA: TGTGCCAGCAGCCACCGGACGGGAGGGGAAGTAAATACGCAGTATTTT. As protein: CASSHRTGGEVNTQYF.

The CDR3 DNA sequence: TGTGCCAGCAGCTTAGAGCCGCGACACCAAGAGACCCAGTACTTC. It yields the protein CASSLEPRHQETQYF. The gene calls are TRBV11-2 and TRBJ2-5; D unclear. V dropped 0 bases and J dropped 0 bases, with 8 bases sitting between them. This CDR3 contains 15 residues. Germline V lookup: CDR1 SGHAT, CDR2 FQNNGV.

The rearrangement joins TRBV6-6 to TRBJ2-7; D remains ambiguous. CDR1 MNHNY and CDR2 SVGAGI come from the germline V gene (reference sequence). The CDR3 loop spans 14 amino acids. Trimming pared 0 bases from V and 2 bases from J, leaving 8 bases between. Here the CDR3 reads CASSYSSRTYEQYF. The CDR3 nucleotides are TGTGCCAGCAGTTACTCGAGTCGGACCTACGAGCAGTACTTC.

This clone was recorded once. The J gene is TRBJ2-2, the V gene TRBV5-1; D gene unclear. This CDR3 spans 15 amino acids. V was shortened by 4 bases and J by 1 base, with 11 bases between the two germline ends. The germline V gene encodes CDR1 SGHRS and CDR2 YFSETQ. CDR3 in DNA: TGCGCCAGCAGCCTATCTTTACAGAACACCGGGGAGCTGTTTTTT. This sequence encodes CASSLSLQNTGELFF.

In the case of this clone: The same CDR3 is also encoded by other DNA sequences in this sample. This chain uses TRBV7-9 with TRBJ2-7; D is ambiguous. Per germline, CDR1 SEHNR and CDR2 FQNEAQ (reference sequence). The CDR3 consists of 12 residues. V lost 2 bases to trimming and J lost 2 bases, with 4 bases between them. The CDR3 nucleotides read TGTGCCAGCAGCTTAATCCCCTACGAGCAGTACTTC. Protein sequence: CASSLIPYEQYF.